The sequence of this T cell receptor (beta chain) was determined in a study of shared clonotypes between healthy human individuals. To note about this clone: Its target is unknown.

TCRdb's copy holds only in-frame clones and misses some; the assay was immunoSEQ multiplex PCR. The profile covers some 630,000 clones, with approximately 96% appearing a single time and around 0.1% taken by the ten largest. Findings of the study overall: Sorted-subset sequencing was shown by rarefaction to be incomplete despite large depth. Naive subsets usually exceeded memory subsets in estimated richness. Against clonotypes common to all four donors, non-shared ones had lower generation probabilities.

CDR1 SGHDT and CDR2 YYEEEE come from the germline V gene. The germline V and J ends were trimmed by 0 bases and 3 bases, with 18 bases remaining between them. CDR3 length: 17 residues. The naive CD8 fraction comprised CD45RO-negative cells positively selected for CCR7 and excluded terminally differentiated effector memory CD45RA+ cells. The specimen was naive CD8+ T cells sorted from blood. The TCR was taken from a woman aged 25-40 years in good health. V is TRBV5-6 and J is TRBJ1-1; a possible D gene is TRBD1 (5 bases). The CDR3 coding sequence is TGTGCCAGCAGCTTGGAAGGGGTCCGGATCGAGGACACTGAAGCTTTCTTT. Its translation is CASSLEGVRIEDTEAFF.